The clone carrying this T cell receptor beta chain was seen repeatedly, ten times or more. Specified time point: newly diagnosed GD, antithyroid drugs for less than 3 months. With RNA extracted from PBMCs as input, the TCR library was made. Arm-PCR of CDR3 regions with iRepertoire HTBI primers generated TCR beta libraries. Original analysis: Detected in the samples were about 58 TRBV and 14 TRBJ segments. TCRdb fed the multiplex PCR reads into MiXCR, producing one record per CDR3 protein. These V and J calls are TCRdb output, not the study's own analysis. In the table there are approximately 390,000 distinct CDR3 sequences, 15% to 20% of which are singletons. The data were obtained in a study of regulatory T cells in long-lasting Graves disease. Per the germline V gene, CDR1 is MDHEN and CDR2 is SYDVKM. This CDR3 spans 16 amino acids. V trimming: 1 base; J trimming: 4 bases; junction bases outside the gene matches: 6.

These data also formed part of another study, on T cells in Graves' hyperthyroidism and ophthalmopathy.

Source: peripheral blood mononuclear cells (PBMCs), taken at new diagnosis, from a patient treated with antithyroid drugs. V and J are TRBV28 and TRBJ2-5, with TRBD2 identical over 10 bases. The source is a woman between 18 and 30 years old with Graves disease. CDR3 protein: CASSLSSVAGGETQYF. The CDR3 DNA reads TGTGCCAGCAGTTTATCCTCGGTAGCGGGAGGAGAGACCCAGTACTTC.